What follows are 28 T cell receptor beta chains derived from one specimen sequenced in a study of blood T cell repertoires in COVID-19. Using immunoSEQ multiplex PCR, the repertoire was profiled, and TCRdb retains in-frame clones only, with some absent. The sample holds 65,000 or so clones, approximately 80% seen once. The source material was peripheral blood. The receptors shown here come from a man older than 75 with acute or convalescent COVID-19.

This clone has just one count. The chain combines TRBV14 with TRBJ2-1; 10 positions match TRBD1. Germline CDR1 and CDR2: SGHDN and FVKESK. The CDR3 runs 16 residues. After removal of 3 bases from V and 5 bases from J, the junction contained 7 bases not matched to a gene. The CDR3, as DNA: TGTGCCAGCAGCCAGGGCCGGGACAGGGGTAACAATGAGCAGTTCTTC. Its protein product is CASSQGRDRGNNEQFF.

The chain links TRBV11-2 to TRBJ2-7; 7 bases agree with TRBD1. From germline, CDR1 is SGHAT and CDR2 FQNNGV. This CDR3 contains 14 residues. The V segment lost 5 bases and the J segment 3 bases; nucleotides outside the gene matches: 7. The CDR3 region has the DNA TGTGCCAGCAGCGTATCCGGGACAGTCTACGAGCAGTACTTC. Amino acids: CASSVSGTVYEQYF.

V and J are TRBV2 and TRBJ1-2; 8 positions agree with TRBD1. CDR3 length: 13 residues. Germline V gene sequence: CDR1 SNHLY, CDR2 FYNNEI. V was pared by 5 bases and J by 4 bases, with 3 bases of the junction left unmatched. CDR3 sequence reads: CASSTGGSYGYTF. CDR3 bases: TGTGCCAGCAGTACAGGGGGTAGCTATGGCTACACCTTC.

The chain is built from TRBV28 and TRBJ2-7; 8 nucleotides match TRBD2. CDR3 length: 17 residues. Germline loops: CDR1 MDHEN, CDR2 SYDVKM. Unmatched junction bases numbered 13, after V lost 4 bases and J lost 2 bases. The CDR3 here is CASSSAGAGARTYEQYF. The CDR3 nucleotides are TGTGCCAGCAGTTCTGCTGGAGCGGGGGCCCGTACCTACGAGCAGTACTTC.

Here the CDR3 reads CASSVGAGQGQETQYF. The CDR3 DNA is TGTGCCAGCAGCGTTGGGGCGGGACAGGGGCAAGAGACCCAGTACTTC. The J gene is TRBJ2-5, the V gene TRBV9, with 10 bases aligning to TRBD1. The CDR3 extends over 16 amino acids. Germline CDR1 SGDLS, CDR2 YYNGEE. V lost 2 bases and J lost 2; bases outside the gene matches: 6.

V usage is TRBV7-2 and J usage is TRBJ2-3, with 15 nucleotides matching TRBD2. The V segment lost 5 bases and the J segment 7 bases; nucleotides outside the gene matches: 10. The CDR3 sequence is 17 residues long. Germline lookup yields CDR1 SGHTA and CDR2 FQGNSA. CDR3 DNA: TGTGCCAGCAGCCGGACTAGCGGGGGGGCCAGTCGATATACGCAGTATTTT. This gives the protein CASSRTSGGASRYTQYF.

CDR3 residues: CASSLGLAGGPRDTQYF. In DNA, the CDR3 is TGCGCCAGCAGCTTGGGGTTAGCGGGGGGGCCGCGAGATACGCAGTATTTT. The rearrangement joins TRBV5-1 to TRBJ2-3; the match to TRBD2 covers 11 bases. This CDR3 region has 17 residues. The germline CDR1 and CDR2 sequences are SGHRS and YFSETQ. V shed 0 bases and J 5 bases; nucleotides not matched to a gene: 8.

This chain joins TRBV28 and TRBJ1-5; a weak D match, TRBD1 (5 bases). V lost 10 bases and J lost 2, with 15 bases in between. CDR1 MDHEN and CDR2 SYDVKM come from the germline V gene. This CDR3 region has 14 residues. CDR3 sequence (DNA): TGTGCCACCCAAACGACCAGGGGCAATCAGCCCCAGCATTTT. Protein product: CATQTTRGNQPQHF.

CDR3 nucleotides: TGTGCCAGCAGTTACCCCCAGGGCAGAGGAGGGACTGAAGCTTTCTTT. Translated: CASSYPQGRGGTEAFF. The rearrangement joins TRBV6-6 to TRBJ1-1, with D possibly being TRBD1 (5 bases). The V end lost 2 bases, the J end lost 5 bases, and 18 bases lay between the germline ends. This CDR3 region has 16 residues. The germline CDR1 and CDR2 sequences are MNHNY and SVGAGI (reference sequence).

The genes are TRBV5-6 and TRBJ2-3; TRBD2 matches at 10 bases. The ends lost 4 bases at V and 1 base at J; junction bases unmatched: 6. Germline-derived CDR1 and CDR2 are SGHDT and YYEEEE. CDR3 length: 16 residues. CDR3 coding DNA: TGTGCCAGCAGCCATTTCCTAGCGGGGGGCACAGATACGCAGTATTTT. Translation gives CASSHFLAGGTDTQYF.

This chain joins TRBV15 and TRBJ2-1; 7 bases map to TRBD2. V lost 0 bases and J lost 2; bases outside the gene matches: 4. Germline lookup yields CDR1 LNHNV and CDR2 YYDKDF (reference sequence). The CDR3 has 16 residues. CDR3 sequence: CATSRDRDYPYNEQFF. CDR3 bases: TGTGCCACCAGCAGAGACCGGGACTACCCCTACAATGAGCAGTTCTTC.

CDR3 nucleotides: TGTGCCAGCAGTGAAGCTTGGGAGGGCAATGAGCAGTTCTTC. It encodes CASSEAWEGNEQFF. J is TRBJ2-1 and V is TRBV6-1; 7 bases agree with TRBD2. This CDR3 has 14 amino acids. Looked up from germline, CDR1 is MNHNS and CDR2 is SASEGT. Trimming removed 0 bases from V and 6 bases from J; junction bases left unmatched: 2.

This chain links TRBV19 with TRBJ2-3, with no clear D. Trimming shortened V by 3 bases and J by 2 bases, and 9 bases separated the two germline ends. The CDR3 is 14 residues long. Per germline, CDR1 LNHDA and CDR2 SQIVND (reference sequence). CDR3 region: CASSIASSTDTQYF. DNA of the CDR3: TGTGCCAGTAGTATCGCGTCATCCACAGATACGCAGTATTTT.

The chain links TRBV14 to TRBJ1-1, with D possibly TRBD1 on 5 matching bases. Per the germline V gene, CDR1 is SGHDN and CDR2 is FVKESK. This CDR3 spans 11 amino acids. Deletions cut 1 base from V and 10 bases from J, with 7 bases between. The CDR3 DNA is TGTGCCAGCAGCCAAGTCGGGGGAGCTTTCTTT. Encoded protein: CASSQVGGAFF.

On this clone itself: This CDR3 is also generated by other DNA sequences in the sample. The V call is TRBV24-1, the J call TRBJ2-2; perhaps TRBD1 as D (6 bases). CDR1 KGHDR and CDR2 SFDVKD come from the germline V gene. CDR3 size: 15 residues. Trimming stripped 5 bases from V and 0 bases from J, with 9 bases between. This chain's CDR3 is CATSGTAPNTGELFF. The CDR3 nucleotides read TGTGCCACCAGTGGGACAGCCCCGAACACCGGGGAGCTGTTTTTT.

This clone was recorded once. The chain recombines TRBV2 with TRBJ2-5; a possible D gene is TRBD1 (6 bases). The CDR3 totals 14 residues. V lost 7 bases to trimming and J lost 4 bases, with 16 bases between them. Per the germline V gene, CDR1 is SNHLY and CDR2 is FYNNEI. CDR3 DNA: TGTGCCAGCACCCCCGGCAGGGGTGGAGAGACCCAGTACTTC. This sequence encodes CASTPGRGGETQYF. Based on the CDR3 plus reference TRBV2 and TRBJ2-5, the full variable domain is EPEVTQTPSHQVTQMGQEVILRCVPISNHLYFYWYRQILGQKVEFLVSFYNNEISEKSEIFDDQFSVERPDGSNFTLKIRSTKLEDSAMYFCASTPGRGGETQYFGPGTRLLVL.

The chain combines TRBV18 with TRBJ2-1; tentative D call: TRBD2 (6 bases). Germline V gene data show CDR1 as KGHSH and CDR2 as LQKENI. The CDR3 covers 13 residues. Deletions cut 4 bases from V and 10 bases from J, with 14 bases between. CDR3 residues: CASSRTAGGEQFF. DNA of the CDR3: TGTGCCAGCTCACGCACGGCAGGAGGGGAGCAGTTCTTC.

This chain uses TRBV20-1 with TRBJ2-5; D might be TRBD2 (5 bases). The CDR3 runs to 11 residues. From germline, CDR1 is DFQATT and CDR2 SNEGSKA (reference sequence). Trimming cost V 3 bases and J 5 bases, with 7 bases left between them. The DNA of the CDR3 is TGCAGTGCTAGCGGGGTGGAGACCCAGTACTTC. Its translation is CSASGVETQYF.

The chain recombines TRBV21-1 with TRBJ2-5; TRBD1, the D gene given by the table, was not confirmed from the DNA. TRBV21-1 is assigned pseudogene status. This CDR3 region has 15 residues. This CDR3 is CASSKGRSGRQTQYF. The DNA for the CDR3 is TGTGCCAGCAGCAAGGGGCGGTCGGGCCGTCAGACCCAGTACTTC.

This clone was counted between two and nine times. The genes are TRBV4-2 and TRBJ2-5, with TRBD2 matching over 8 bases. This CDR3 spans 16 amino acids. CDR1 and CDR2 from the germline V gene are LGHNA and YNFKEQ. Losses at the gene ends were 0 bases for V and 4 bases for J; bases not matched to a gene: 7. The CDR3 region is CASSQDWAGGIETQYF. The CDR3 DNA reads as TGTGCCAGCAGCCAAGATTGGGCGGGGGGAATAGAGACCCAGTACTTC.

The chain employs TRBV2 and TRBJ1-2; D might be TRBD1 (5 bases). The germline V and J ends were trimmed by 2 bases and 4 bases, with 11 bases remaining between them. Germline V CDR1 and CDR2: SNHLY, FYNNEI. The CDR3 is made up of 14 amino acids. The CDR3 DNA sequence: TGTGCCAGCAGTGAATGGCAGGGAATCTATGGCTACACCTTC. It codes for CASSEWQGIYGYTF.

This clone was seen only once. Other nucleotide sequences from this sample produce the same CDR3. The chain employs TRBV19 and TRBJ1-3; D might be TRBD1 (6 bases). Germline V lookup: CDR1 LNHDA, CDR2 SQIVND (reference sequence). Trimming shortened V by 6 bases and J by 4 bases, and 13 bases separated the two germline ends. The CDR3 contains 14 residues. The CDR3 reads CASRTGGTGNTIYF. CDR3 nucleotides: TGTGCCAGTAGAACGGGGGGCACCGGAAACACCATATATTTT.

This sequence joins TRBV28 and TRBJ1-4; tentatively, D is TRBD1 (5 bases). V gave up 7 bases and J gave up 8 bases, with 14 bases separating them. CDR1 MDHEN and CDR2 SYDVKM come from the germline V gene. The CDR3 length is 13 residues. As DNA, the CDR3 is TGTGCCAGCACCTCCGGGGGAGTCGAAAAACTGTTTTTT. The encoded protein is CASTSGGVEKLFF.

V gene TRBV3-1 (or the pseudogene TRBV3-2) combines with J gene TRBJ2-5; 8 nucleotides line up with TRBD1. Germline V gene data show CDR1 as LGHDT and CDR2 as YNNKEL (reference sequence). CDR3 length: 16 amino acids. The V gene end was trimmed by 1 base and the J gene end by 5 bases; junction bases not matched to a gene: 9. CDR3: CASSQVQGASGETQYF. CDR3 nucleotide sequence: TGTGCCAGCAGCCAAGTGCAGGGGGCAAGTGGGGAGACCCAGTACTTC.

This clone was recorded a few times. The chain couples TRBV7-9 to TRBJ1-5; 7 bases match TRBD1. The trim removed 4 bases at V and 4 bases at J, leaving 4 bases unmatched. Germline-derived CDR1 and CDR2 are SEHNR and FQNEAQ (reference sequence). The CDR3 is made up of 14 amino acids. The CDR3 loop is CASSSATGNQPQHF. In DNA, the CDR3 is TGTGCCAGCAGCTCAGCGACAGGGAATCAGCCCCAGCATTTT.

The rearrangement joins TRBV18 to TRBJ1-2; 12 positions match TRBD1. This CDR3 comprises 15 residues. V shed 4 bases and J 6 bases; nucleotides not matched to a gene: 6. Germline V gene data show CDR1 as KGHSH and CDR2 as LQKENI. In DNA form, the CDR3 reads TGTGCCAGCTCACTATCGGGACAGGGGGCGGATGGCTACACCTTC. Its protein is CASSLSGQGADGYTF. The full variable domain, with the rest looked up from reference TRBV18 and TRBJ1-2, is NAGVMQNPRHLVRRRGQEARLRCSPMKGHSHVYWYRQLPEEGLKFMVYLQKENIIDESGMPKERFSAEFPKEGPSILRIQQVVRGDSAAYFCASSLSGQGADGYTFGSGTRLTVV.

V gene TRBV14 combines with J gene TRBJ2-7; D unresolved. The CDR3 has 15 residues. The germline V and J ends were trimmed by 0 bases and 5 bases, with 14 bases remaining between them. Germline-derived CDR1 and CDR2 are SGHDN and FVKESK. This CDR3 reads CASSQDSSPMDEQYF. The CDR3 DNA reads as TGTGCCAGCAGCCAAGATAGTTCGCCCATGGACGAGCAGTACTTC. Filled out from reference TRBV14 and TRBJ2-7, the complete variable domain reads EAGVTQFPSHSVIEKGQTVTLRCDPISGHDNLYWYRRVMGKEIKFLLHFVKESKQDESGMPNNRFLAERTGGTYSTLKVQPAELEDSGVYFCASSQDSSPMDEQYFGPGTRLTVT.

The chain uses TRBV19 and TRBJ1-5, with TRBD1 identical over 12 bases. In germline, CDR1 is LNHDA, CDR2 SQIVND (reference sequence). The CDR3 sequence is 17 residues long. V was clipped by 3 bases and J by 2 bases; unmatched bases: 5. The CDR3 reads CASSIGTGGLGNQPQHF. The CDR3 nucleotides are TGTGCCAGTAGTATCGGGACAGGGGGCTTGGGCAATCAGCCCCAGCATTTT.